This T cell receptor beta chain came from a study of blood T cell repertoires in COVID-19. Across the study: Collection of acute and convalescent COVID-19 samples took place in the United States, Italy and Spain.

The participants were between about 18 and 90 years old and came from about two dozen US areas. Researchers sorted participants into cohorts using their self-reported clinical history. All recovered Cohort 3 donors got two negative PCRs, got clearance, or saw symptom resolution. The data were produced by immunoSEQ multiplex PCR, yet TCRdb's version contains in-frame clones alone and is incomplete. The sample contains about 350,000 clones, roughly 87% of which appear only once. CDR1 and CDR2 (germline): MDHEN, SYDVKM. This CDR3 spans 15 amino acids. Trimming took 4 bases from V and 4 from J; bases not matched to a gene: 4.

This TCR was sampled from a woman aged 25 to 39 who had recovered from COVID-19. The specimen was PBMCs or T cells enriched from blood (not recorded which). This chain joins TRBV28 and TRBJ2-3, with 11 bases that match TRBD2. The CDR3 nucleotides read TGTGCCAGCAGTTCCCTAGCGGGGGGTGCAGATACGCAGTATTTT. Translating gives CASSSLAGGADTQYF.